Below, 21 T cell receptor beta chains from the same sample are listed, as sequenced in a study of T cell responses to AZD1222 COVID-19 vaccine. Profiling relied on immunoSEQ multiplex PCR, and the TCRdb table lists in-frame clones only, not all of them. The sample consists of 98,000 or so clones, roughly 86% of them appearing once. The sequences come from peripheral blood, collected on day 0 of AZD1222 vaccination. These receptor sequences come from an adult in good health.

This clone was counted once. The chain has TRBV4-1 and TRBJ2-7, with 7 positions matching TRBD1. CDR3 size: 14 residues. V gave up 1 base and J gave up 7 bases; unmatched junction bases: 7. Per the germline V gene, CDR1 is MGHRA and CDR2 is YSYEKL. For the CDR3, the DNA is TGCGCCAGCAGCCAAGCCGCCGGGACAGTAGAGCAGTACTTC. This gives the protein CASSQAAGTVEQYF.

The gene calls are TRBV28 and TRBJ1-2; possible D gene TRBD1, 5 bases. This CDR3 region has 12 residues. The ends were cut back, 8 bases at V and 5 bases at J, with 12 bases in the middle. CDR1 MDHEN and CDR2 SYDVKM come from the germline V gene. The CDR3 bases are TGTGCCAGCCGTTCCGACAGATATGGCTACACCTTC. This encodes CASRSDRYGYTF.

The genes are TRBV5-1 and TRBJ2-3, with TRBD1 matching over 7 bases. The trim removed 3 bases at V and 0 bases at J, leaving 4 bases unmatched. This CDR3 comprises 15 residues. Germline V gene lookup returns CDR1 SGHRS and CDR2 YFSETQ. For the CDR3, the DNA is TGCGCCAGCAGCTCCACGACAGGGAGCACAGATACGCAGTATTTT. Translated, it gives CASSSTTGSTDTQYF.

V usage is TRBV4-3 and J usage is TRBJ2-7, with 9 nucleotides matching TRBD2. Germline loops: CDR1 LGHNA, CDR2 YSLEER. This CDR3 region has 17 residues. Trimming took 3 bases from V and 2 from J; bases not matched to a gene: 11. Here the CDR3 reads CASSQAAGGGATYEQYF. CDR3 in DNA: TGCGCCAGCAGCCAGGCAGCGGGCGGGGGGGCCACCTACGAGCAGTACTTC.

The chain is built from TRBV10-1 and TRBJ1-2; D gene unclear. The germline V gene has CDR1 WNHNN and CDR2 SYGVQD (reference sequence). This CDR3 region has 13 residues. Trimming removed 3 bases at V and 4 bases at J, with 9 bases between. DNA of the CDR3: TGCGCCAGCAGTGATGCCGCCGGCTATGGCTACACCTTC. Its protein is CASSDAAGYGYTF.

V is TRBV3-1 (or the pseudogene TRBV3-2) and J is TRBJ1-2; 7 nucleotides align to TRBD1. CDR3 length: 13 amino acids. CDR1 and CDR2 from the germline V gene are LGHDT and YNNKEL (reference sequence). The V gene end was trimmed by 4 bases and the J gene end by 8 bases; junction bases not matched to a gene: 7. The CDR3, as DNA: TGTGCCAGCAGCCTCCGGGACAGTCTCGGCTACACCTTC. Encoded protein: CASSLRDSLGYTF.

This clone appeared once. This sequence joins TRBV13 and TRBJ2-2; D remains ambiguous. Trimming removed 4 bases at V and 3 bases at J, with 9 bases between. The germline CDR1 and CDR2 sequences are PRHDT and FYEKMQ (reference sequence). CDR3 length: 14 residues. CDR3 DNA sequence: TGTGCCAGCAGCTGGAGTCGGGACACCGGGGAGCTGTTTTTT. This codes for CASSWSRDTGELFF.

The chain couples TRBV10-3 to TRBJ2-2; TRBD2 aligns across 7 bases. Germline CDR1 ENHRY, CDR2 SYGVKD. CDR3 length equals 16 residues. V trimming: 1 base; J trimming: 2 bases; junction bases outside the gene matches: 4. CDR3 bases: TGTGCCATCAGTGAGTTCGGGGGGACTAACACCGGGGAGCTGTTTTTT. Translated: CAISEFGGTNTGELFF.

The genes are TRBV5-4 and TRBJ1-6; D unclear. The CDR3 has 16 amino acids. Germline V lookup: CDR1 SGHNT, CDR2 YYREEE (reference sequence). Trimming left V 1 base short and J 2 bases short, with 10 bases between. CDR3 nucleotides: TGTGCCAGCAGCTTGTGGGCAGTTGCCTATAATTCACCCCTCCACTTT. It specifies CASSLWAVAYNSPLHF.

V gene TRBV11-3 combines with J gene TRBJ2-7, with 9 bases fitting TRBD1. The germline V gene has CDR1 SGHNT and CDR2 YENEEA. The CDR3 spans 14 residues. J was trimmed by 7 bases and V by 5 bases; bases with no gene match: 9. The CDR3 protein is CASSPGTGSGEQYF. The CDR3 DNA sequence: TGTGCCAGCAGCCCCGGGACAGGGTCCGGGGAGCAGTACTTC.

The gene calls are TRBV12-3 or TRBV12-4 and TRBJ1-2; a possible D gene is TRBD1 (5 bases). The CDR3 has 13 amino acids. The V gene lost 4 bases and the J gene lost 4 bases, with 10 bases spanning the gap. DNA of the CDR3: TGTGCCAGCAGTTCCGGGACGATCTATGGCTACACCTTC. Translating gives CASSSGTIYGYTF.

In its sample, this clone was seen once. CDR3 residues: CASSLQGITDTQYF. CDR3 nucleotide sequence: TGCGCCAGCAGCCTGCAGGGAATCACAGATACGCAGTATTTT. V gene TRBV4-1 combines with J gene TRBJ2-3; a possible D gene is TRBD1 (5 bases). This CDR3 region has 14 residues. V dropped 4 bases and J dropped 2 bases, with 10 bases sitting between them. The germline CDR1 and CDR2 sequences are MGHRA and YSYEKL.

The chain recombines TRBV5-1 with TRBJ2-5; D uncertain. The CDR3 spans 14 residues. From germline, CDR1 is SGHRS and CDR2 YFSETQ. Trimming took off 5 bases at V and 4 bases at J, with 15 bases between the two ends. CDR3 sequence (DNA): TGCGCCAGCAGGGAGACTGGGGTCGGAGAGACCCAGTACTTC. Its protein is CASRETGVGETQYF.

The chain is built from TRBV5-6 and TRBJ1-6; D not resolved. The length of the CDR3 is 16 residues. V was clipped by 2 bases and J by 7 bases, with 16 bases between them. Per germline, CDR1 SGHDT and CDR2 YYEEEE. For the CDR3, the DNA is TGTGCCAGCAGCTTATATATGGGTCCGGAGAATTCACCCCTCCACTTT. Its translation: CASSLYMGPENSPLHF.

The rearrangement joins TRBV5-1 to TRBJ1-1; D is unresolved. This CDR3 has 15 amino acids. Trimming took 0 bases from V and 0 from J, leaving 9 bases between them. Germline values: CDR1 SGHRS, CDR2 YFSETQ. Here the CDR3 reads CASSLAATMNTEAFF. The CDR3 nucleotides are TGCGCCAGCAGCTTGGCGGCGACAATGAACACTGAAGCTTTCTTT. Variable domain in full (rest from reference TRBV5-1 and TRBJ1-1): KAGVTQTPRYLIKTRGQQVTLSCSPISGHRSVSWYQQTPGQGLQFLFEYFSETQRNKGNFPGRFSGRQFSNSRSEMNVSTLELGDSALYLCASSLAATMNTEAFFGQGTRLTVV.

The chain uses TRBV6-5 and TRBJ1-4; the match to TRBD1 covers 7 bases. Germline CDR1 and CDR2: MNHEY and SVGAGI. There are 14 residues in the CDR3. V was pared by 6 bases and J by 0 bases, with 1 base of the junction left unmatched. CDR3 in DNA: TGTGCCAGCAGGGGGACAGCAACTAATGAAAAACTGTTTTTT. Its protein is CASRGTATNEKLFF.

This chain links TRBV7-9 with TRBJ2-3; 8 nucleotides agree with TRBD1. The CDR3 is made up of 14 amino acids. In germline, CDR1 is SEHNR, CDR2 FQNEAQ (reference sequence). The V and J ends lost 3 bases and 3 bases, in that order; junction bases with no gene match: 2. Here the CDR3 reads CASSFNRGTDTQYF. Here the CDR3 DNA reads TGTGCCAGCAGCTTCAACAGGGGGACAGATACGCAGTATTTT. Using reference TRBV7-9 and TRBJ2-3 for the parts outside the CDR3, the full variable domain is DTGVSQNPRHKITKRGQNVTFRCDPISEHNRLYWYRQTLGQGPEFLTYFQNEAQLEKSRLLSDRFSAERPKGSFSTLEIQRTEQGDSAMYLCASSFNRGTDTQYFGPGTRLTVL.

The rearrangement uses TRBV6-4 and TRBJ1-6; D is uncertain. V lost 0 bases to trimming and J lost 5 bases, with 8 bases between them. Germline values: CDR1 MRHNA, CDR2 SNTAGT. The CDR3 loop spans 15 amino acids. CDR3: CASSDSGWNNSPLHF. For the CDR3, the DNA is TGTGCCAGCAGTGACTCGGGGTGGAATAATTCACCCCTCCACTTT.

In its sample, this clone was seen a few times. The J gene is TRBJ2-7, the V gene TRBV7-9; tentative D call: TRBD1 (6 bases). V was clipped by 5 bases and J by 3 bases, with 14 bases between them. The CDR3 is 14 amino acids. CDR1 SEHNR and CDR2 FQNEAQ come from the germline V gene (reference sequence). This CDR3 is CASSLQQGRYEQYF. The CDR3 region has the DNA TGTGCCAGCAGCCTGCAACAGGGCCGCTACGAGCAGTACTTC.

The chain is built from TRBV27 and TRBJ2-1, with TRBD1 as a possible D gene (6 bases). With 3 bases removed from V and 2 bases from J, the gap between germline ends came to 11 bases. The CDR3 is 15 residues long. CDR1 is MNHEY, CDR2 SMNVEV, per germline (reference sequence). CDR3 sequence reads: CASSFGQGTYNEQFF. CDR3 sequence (DNA): TGTGCCAGCAGTTTCGGGCAGGGGACCTACAATGAGCAGTTCTTC.

The chain carries TRBV6-5 and TRBJ2-7; possibly TRBD1 for D (6 bases). Germline loops: CDR1 MNHEY, CDR2 SVGAGI. The CDR3 sequence is 14 residues long. Trimming shortened V by 5 bases and J by 6 bases, and 17 bases separated the two germline ends. The CDR3 reads CASSNRDTLFEQYF. The CDR3 coding sequence is TGTGCCAGCAGTAACCGGGACACGCTATTCGAGCAGTACTTC.